This T cell receptor (beta chain) was recovered during a study of Graves' ophthalmopathy and Graves' hyperthyroidism. Germline trimming cut 1 base from V and 5 bases from J; bases unmatched to any gene: 7. The CDR3 totals 16 residues. Amplification of TCR beta CDR3 regions used RNA transcripts. HTBI-primed RT-PCR formed the first round, and a multiplex PCR formed the second. TCRdb recomputed calls from the multiplex PCR reads with MiXCR, one row per CDR3 protein. The table includes 300,000 to 400,000 distinct CDR3 sequences, under 20% detected once. The V gene is TRBV12-3 or TRBV12-4, the J gene TRBJ2-2; the match to TRBD2 covers 7 bases. The sample comprised peripheral blood. This TCR was recovered from an adult man with Graves' ophthalmopathy. The CDR3: CASSLGGGSRTGELFF. The CDR3 coding sequence is TGTGCCAGCAGTTTAGGTGGCGGGAGTAGGACCGGGGAGCTGTTTTTT.